A selection of T cell receptor beta chains follows, all from one sample in a study of blood T cell repertoires in COVID-19. Repertoires were generated with immunoSEQ multiplex PCR, while TCRdb's copy carries only in-frame clones and drops some. The table includes a few hundred thousand clones, under 85% detected once. The sample consisted of PBMCs or T cells enriched from blood (not recorded which). Receptors originate from a woman aged 50 to 60 who had recovered from COVID-19. CDR3s include the opening cysteine and the closing phenylalanine or tryptophan. A D gene is named only where the DNA matches it firmly. Some rows mark clone size as missing; the rest say once, few, many or name a class of expanded clone.

J gene: TRBJ1-2
V gene: TRBV18
D gene: TRBD1
clone size: NA
CDR3 DNA: TGTGCCAGCTCACCGAAATGGGGGACAGGGTCGGATTATGGCTACACCTTC
CDR3 protein: CASSPKWGTGSDYGYTF

J gene: TRBJ1-5
V gene: TRBV5-1
D gene: NA
clone size: NA
CDR3 DNA: TGCGCCAGCAGCTTGGCGGGAAGGCGCAATCAGCCCCAGCATTTT
CDR3 protein: CASSLAGRRNQPQHF

J gene: TRBJ1-1
V gene: TRBV3-1/TRBV3-2
D gene: TRBD1
clone size: NA
CDR3 DNA: TGTGCCAGCAGCCAAGATGCAGGGGGAAGAACTGAAGCTTTCTTT
CDR3 protein: CASSQDAGGRTEAFF

J gene: TRBJ2-7
V gene: TRBV7-2
D gene: NA
clone size: once
CDR3 DNA: TGTGCCAGCAGCTTAGCTGCTTTGGCAGGCTACGAGCAGTACTTC
CDR3 protein: CASSLAALAGYEQYF

J gene: TRBJ1-2
V gene: TRBV7-9
D gene: TRBD1
clone size: NA
CDR3 DNA: TGTGCCAGCAGCACCCTGACAGGGGGCATTGGCTATGGCTACACCTTC
CDR3 protein: CASSTLTGGIGYGYTF

J gene: TRBJ1-2
V gene: TRBV13
D gene: NA
clone size: NA
CDR3 DNA: TGTGCCAGCAGTCCCCGACAGGTCTATGGCTACACCTTC
CDR3 protein: CASSPRQVYGYTF

J gene: TRBJ2-5
V gene: TRBV7-2
D gene: TRBD1
clone size: NA
CDR3 DNA: TGTGCCAGCAGCCAATCAAGGGGGCGGGAGACCCAGTACTTC
CDR3 protein: CASSQSRGRETQYF

J gene: TRBJ1-6
V gene: TRBV2
D gene: TRBD1
clone size: NA
CDR3 DNA: TGTGCCAGCAGTCTGGAGGGGGCGTACCATAATTCACCCCTCCACTTT
CDR3 protein: CASSLEGAYHNSPLHF

J gene: TRBJ1-2
V gene: TRBV18
D gene: TRBD1
clone size: NA
CDR3 DNA: TGTGCCAGCCAATCACCAGCAGGGGGCATATTTGGCTACACCTTC
CDR3 protein: CASQSPAGGIFGYTF

J gene: TRBJ1-2
V gene: TRBV30
D gene: NA
clone size: NA
CDR3 DNA: TGTGCCTCCTCCTTACGACAGCTCTATGGCTACACCTTC
CDR3 protein: CASSLRQLYGYTF

J gene: TRBJ1-3
V gene: TRBV4-2
D gene: NA
clone size: NA
CDR3 DNA: TGTGCCAGCGGTGTAGCAGGGGAACTCTCTGGAAACACCATATATTTT
CDR3 protein: CASGVAGELSGNTIYF

J gene: TRBJ2-1
V gene: TRBV11-2
D gene: TRBD2
clone size: medium-sized
CDR3 DNA: TGTGCCAGCAGCTTAGGTCTAGGACTAGCGGGAGTAGTTGAGCAGTTCTTC
CDR3 protein: CASSLGLGLAGVVEQFF

J gene: TRBJ2-7
V gene: TRBV19
D gene: TRBD2
clone size: NA
CDR3 DNA: TGTGCCAGTAGTGAGGCTAGCGGGGGCCTCCTCCCCTACGAGCAGTACTTC
CDR3 protein: CASSEASGGLLPYEQYF

J gene: TRBJ1-5
V gene: TRBV3-1/TRBV3-2
D gene: NA
clone size: NA
CDR3 DNA: TGTGCTAGCCACAGGGTTAGTCAGCCCCAGCATTTT
CDR3 protein: CASHRVSQPQHF

J gene: TRBJ2-1
V gene: TRBV3-1/TRBV3-2
D gene: NA
clone size: NA
CDR3 DNA: TGTGCCAGCAGCCAAGAAAGAAACAGCCGAGACAATGAGCAGTTCTTC
CDR3 protein: CASSQERNSRDNEQFF

J gene: TRBJ2-3
V gene: TRBV18
D gene: NA
clone size: NA
CDR3 DNA: TGTGCCAGTAAACGGGCAGATACGCAGTATTTT
CDR3 protein: CASKRADTQYF

J gene: TRBJ1-1
V gene: TRBV7-9
D gene: NA
clone size: NA
CDR3 DNA: TGTGCCAGCAGCACCCGGGTCCCAGGGGCTTTCTTT
CDR3 protein: CASSTRVPGAFF

J gene: TRBJ1-5
V gene: TRBV29-1
D gene: TRBD1
clone size: NA
CDR3 DNA: TGCAGCGTAGCGGGACAGGGAGGTGGCAATCAGCCCCAGCATTTT
CDR3 protein: CSVAGQGGGNQPQHF

J gene: TRBJ1-2
V gene: TRBV4-3
D gene: TRBD1
clone size: NA
CDR3 DNA: TGCGCCAGCAGCCAGGGGACAGCATATGGCTACACCTTC
CDR3 protein: CASSQGTAYGYTF

J gene: TRBJ1-3
V gene: TRBV5-1
D gene: NA
clone size: NA
CDR3 DNA: TGCGCCAGCAGCCTCGACTACTCTGGAAACACCATATATTTT
CDR3 protein: CASSLDYSGNTIYF

J gene: TRBJ1-3
V gene: TRBV9
D gene: NA
clone size: NA
CDR3 DNA: TGTGCCAGCAGCCCGACGGGGGGGGCGCCTGGAAACACCATATATTTT
CDR3 protein: CASSPTGGAPGNTIYF

J gene: TRBJ2-7
V gene: TRBV6-4
D gene: NA
clone size: NA
CDR3 DNA: TGTGCCAGCAGTGTAAGTGGAACAGGGATTTACGAGCAGTACTTC
CDR3 protein: CASSVSGTGIYEQYF

J gene: TRBJ2-7
V gene: TRBV7-9
D gene: NA
clone size: NA
CDR3 DNA: TGTGCCAGCAGCCACATTTACGAGCAGTACTTC
CDR3 protein: CASSHIYEQYF

J gene: TRBJ2-7
V gene: TRBV3-1/TRBV3-2
D gene: NA
clone size: NA
CDR3 DNA: TGTGCCAGCAGCCAATGGTCGGGGCAGGGGCCCTACGAGCAGTACTTC
CDR3 protein: CASSQWSGQGPYEQYF

J gene: TRBJ2-7
V gene: TRBV27
D gene: NA
clone size: NA
CDR3 DNA: TGTGCCAGCAGTTTAGGGGCATCTTCGACCTACGAGCAGTACTTC
CDR3 protein: CASSLGASSTYEQYF

J gene: TRBJ1-6
V gene: TRBV27
D gene: NA
clone size: NA
CDR3 DNA: TGTGCCAGCAGTTTTCAGGGTCTATCCTCACCCCTCCACTTT
CDR3 protein: CASSFQGLSSPLHF

J gene: TRBJ1-2
V gene: TRBV11-2
D gene: NA
clone size: NA
CDR3 DNA: TGTGCCAGCAGCTTAGTCGCAGCGCCTAACTATGGCTACACCTTC
CDR3 protein: CASSLVAAPNYGYTF

J gene: TRBJ1-1
V gene: TRBV10-3
D gene: TRBD1
clone size: NA
CDR3 DNA: TGTGCCATCAAAGGACAGGGGGACACTGAAGCTTTCTTT
CDR3 protein: CAIKGQGDTEAFF

J gene: TRBJ1-6
V gene: TRBV12-5
D gene: TRBD1
clone size: NA
CDR3 DNA: TGTGCTAGTGGGGGACAGGGTTTGGGGAATTCACCCCTCCACTTT
CDR3 protein: CASGGQGLGNSPLHF

J gene: TRBJ2-2
V gene: TRBV15
D gene: NA
clone size: NA
CDR3 DNA: TGTGCCACCAGCAGCCTGTTTACAGAGTCGAACACCGGGGAGCTGTTTTTT
CDR3 protein: CATSSLFTESNTGELFF

J gene: TRBJ1-2
V gene: TRBV6-5
D gene: TRBD1
clone size: NA
CDR3 DNA: TGTGCCAGCAGTTACGACAGGGGGAGTAACTATGGCTACACCTTC
CDR3 protein: CASSYDRGSNYGYTF

J gene: TRBJ2-3
V gene: TRBV15
D gene: NA
clone size: NA
CDR3 DNA: TGTGCCACCAGCAGGGCCGCGCAGGGAAGCACAGATACGCAGTATTTT
CDR3 protein: CATSRAAQGSTDTQYF

J gene: TRBJ1-2
V gene: TRBV19
D gene: TRBD1
clone size: NA
CDR3 DNA: TGTGCCAGTAGTATTGGTGGACAGGCAACATCCCGTTATGGCTACACCTTC
CDR3 protein: CASSIGGQATSRYGYTF

J gene: TRBJ1-3
V gene: TRBV6-2/TRBV6-3
D gene: NA
clone size: NA
CDR3 DNA: TGTGCCAGCAGTCGCCCCCACCGGCGGAGGGCTGGAAACACCATATATTTT
CDR3 protein: CASSRPHRRRAGNTIYF

J gene: TRBJ1-2
V gene: TRBV12-3/TRBV12-4
D gene: NA
clone size: NA
CDR3 DNA: TGTGCCAGCAGTCCGAGCGTAACTGGCTACACCTTC
CDR3 protein: CASSPSVTGYTF

J gene: TRBJ2-7
V gene: TRBV5-5
D gene: NA
clone size: NA
CDR3 DNA: TGTGCCAGCAGCTTGGCAGGGGGGCCCTCCCACGAGCAGTACTTC
CDR3 protein: CASSLAGGPSHEQYF

J gene: TRBJ1-1
V gene: TRBV30
D gene: NA
clone size: few
CDR3 DNA: TGTGCCTGGGAGGCGGTAGGGAGGAGGGCTTTCTTT
CDR3 protein: CAWEAVGRRAFF

J gene: TRBJ2-1
V gene: TRBV27
D gene: NA
clone size: NA
CDR3 DNA: TGTGCCAGCAGTCCCTGGACGGGAGAATACAATGAGCAGTTCTTC
CDR3 protein: CASSPWTGEYNEQFF

J gene: TRBJ1-2
V gene: TRBV4-2
D gene: NA
clone size: once
CDR3 DNA: TGTGCCAGCAGCCAAGAGAGGGGTGACAGGTTTGCGTCTGGCTACACCTTC
CDR3 protein: CASSQERGDRFASGYTF